A selection of T cell receptor beta chains follows, all from one sample in a study of Tregs in tolerant kidney transplant recipients. Here immunoSEQ multiplex PCR was the method, and the copy in TCRdb shows in-frame clones only, minus some. The sample contains roughly 64,000 clones, more than 70% of which appear only once. The sample consisted of CD4+ T cells from blood (PBMCs), taken 6 months after the transplant. Source of these receptors: a human patient who received a combined kidney and bone marrow transplant. Some T cells may be graft donor cells. Each CDR3 is given with its conserved first and last residue. Fields, in order: J gene, clone size, V gene, D gene, CDR3 protein, CDR3 DNA. D genes are given only for firm matches. Rows may omit the clone size; those that give it use once, few, many or a size class.

j_gene: TRBJ2-3; abundance: few; v_gene: TRBV4-1; d_gene: NA; CDR3aa: CASRYRETDTQYF; CDR3nt: TGCGCCAGCAGATACAGGGAAACAGATACGCAGTATTTT
j_gene: TRBJ1-4; abundance: NA; v_gene: TRBV5-6; d_gene: NA; CDR3aa: CASTRGSTNEKLFF; CDR3nt: TGTGCCAGCACAAGGGGGTCGACTAATGAAAAACTGTTTTTT
j_gene: TRBJ1-2; abundance: NA; v_gene: TRBV6-5; d_gene: TRBD1; CDR3aa: CASSYLDRVLYGYTF; CDR3nt: TGTGCCAGCAGTTATCTGGACAGGGTGCTCTATGGCTACACCTTC
j_gene: TRBJ1-1; abundance: NA; v_gene: TRBV5-1; d_gene: TRBD1; CDR3aa: CASSQTTGYPRLNTEAFF; CDR3nt: TGCGCCAGCAGCCAAACGACAGGGTACCCCCGATTGAACACTGAAGCTTTCTTT
j_gene: TRBJ2-3; abundance: NA; v_gene: TRBV9; d_gene: TRBD1; CDR3aa: CASSVGGQQDTQYF; CDR3nt: TGTGCCAGCAGCGTAGGGGGACAGCAAGATACGCAGTATTTT
j_gene: TRBJ2-7; abundance: once; v_gene: TRBV4-1; d_gene: TRBD2; CDR3aa: CASSRIGSGGVYEQYF; CDR3nt: TGCGCCAGCAGCCGGATCGGTAGCGGGGGAGTTTACGAGCAGTACTTC
j_gene: TRBJ2-5; abundance: few; v_gene: TRBV9; d_gene: NA; CDR3aa: CASLYRDETQYF; CDR3nt: TGTGCCAGCCTATACAGGGACGAGACCCAGTACTTC
j_gene: TRBJ1-1; abundance: NA; v_gene: TRBV13; d_gene: NA; CDR3aa: CASSQTGYSPEAFF; CDR3nt: TGTGCCAGCAGCCAAACAGGGTATAGCCCTGAAGCTTTCTTT
j_gene: TRBJ2-1; abundance: NA; v_gene: TRBV29-1; d_gene: TRBD1; CDR3aa: CSVEEGTGTNEQFF; CDR3nt: TGCAGCGTTGAGGAGGGGACAGGGACCAATGAGCAGTTCTTC
j_gene: TRBJ2-3; abundance: once; v_gene: TRBV5-1; d_gene: TRBD1; CDR3aa: CASSPGQGFSTDTQYF; CDR3nt: TGCGCCAGCAGCCCCGGACAGGGATTTAGCACAGATACGCAGTATTTT
j_gene: TRBJ2-7; abundance: NA; v_gene: TRBV11-2; d_gene: NA; CDR3aa: CASSLDWEFAYEQYF; CDR3nt: TGTGCCAGCAGCTTAGATTGGGAGTTTGCCTACGAGCAGTACTTC
j_gene: TRBJ1-3; abundance: NA; v_gene: TRBV9; d_gene: NA; CDR3aa: CASSVVGTTSSGNTIYF; CDR3nt: TGTGCCAGCAGCGTAGTTGGGACAACCTCCTCTGGAAACACCATATATTTT
j_gene: TRBJ1-2; abundance: NA; v_gene: TRBV18; d_gene: NA; CDR3aa: CASSTLQGPYGYTF; CDR3nt: TGTGCCAGCTCCACTCTACAGGGTCCCTATGGCTACACCTTC
j_gene: TRBJ2-1; abundance: NA; v_gene: TRBV2; d_gene: TRBD2; CDR3aa: CASSPSGSLAGGRAFF; CDR3nt: TGTGCCAGCAGTCCCTCCGGGTCACTAGCGGGGGGGAGGGCGTTCTTC
j_gene: TRBJ1-6; abundance: NA; v_gene: TRBV19; d_gene: TRBD1; CDR3aa: CASRRGQANSPLHF; CDR3nt: TGTGCCAGTAGGAGGGGACAGGCGAATTCACCCCTCCACTTT
j_gene: TRBJ2-7; abundance: NA; v_gene: TRBV7-2; d_gene: NA; CDR3aa: CASSLVWAAPYEQYF; CDR3nt: TGTGCCAGCAGCTTAGTTTGGGCCGCACCCTACGAGCAGTACTTC
j_gene: TRBJ2-2; abundance: once; v_gene: TRBV10-3; d_gene: TRBD2; CDR3aa: CAAEAGGHTGELFF; CDR3nt: TGTGCCGCCGAGGCGGGGGGACACACCGGGGAGCTGTTTTTT
j_gene: TRBJ2-3; abundance: NA; v_gene: TRBV10-3; d_gene: TRBD2; CDR3aa: CAIRAGTSGGEGTQYF; CDR3nt: TGTGCCATCAGAGCCGGGACTAGCGGGGGGGAGGGTACGCAGTATTTT
j_gene: TRBJ1-6; abundance: NA; v_gene: TRBV25-1; d_gene: TRBD1; CDR3aa: CASSEYGTGIDSPLHF; CDR3nt: TGTGCCAGCAGTGAATACGGGACAGGGATCGATTCACCCCTCCACTTT
j_gene: TRBJ2-7; abundance: NA; v_gene: TRBV19; d_gene: TRBD1; CDR3aa: CASSTTGGYEQYF; CDR3nt: TGTGCCAGTAGTACTACAGGGGGTTACGAGCAGTACTTC
j_gene: TRBJ1-5; abundance: once; v_gene: TRBV6-1; d_gene: NA; CDR3aa: CASSVGAPQPQHF; CDR3nt: TGTGCCAGCAGTGTAGGGGCCCCACAGCCCCAGCATTTT
j_gene: TRBJ1-6; abundance: NA; v_gene: TRBV7-2; d_gene: NA; CDR3aa: CASSSLNSPLHF; CDR3nt: TGTGCCAGCAGCTCTCTTAATTCACCCCTCCACTTT
j_gene: TRBJ2-6; abundance: NA; v_gene: TRBV6-5; d_gene: NA; CDR3aa: CASRARSGANVLTF; CDR3nt: TGTGCCAGCAGGGCGAGGTCTGGGGCCAACGTCCTGACTTTC
j_gene: TRBJ1-2; abundance: NA; v_gene: TRBV7-9; d_gene: NA; CDR3aa: CASRRDSNYGYTF; CDR3nt: TGTGCCAGCCGGAGGGATTCTAACTATGGCTACACCTTC
j_gene: TRBJ2-3; abundance: once; v_gene: TRBV4-3; d_gene: TRBD1; CDR3aa: CASSRRGLGGTDTQYF; CDR3nt: TGCGCCAGCAGCCGAAGGGGGCTTGGAGGCACAGATACGCAGTATTTT
j_gene: TRBJ2-1; abundance: NA; v_gene: TRBV19; d_gene: TRBD1; CDR3aa: CASTTGTGHNEQFF; CDR3nt: TGTGCCAGTACGACCGGGACAGGGCACAATGAGCAGTTCTTC
j_gene: TRBJ2-5; abundance: NA; v_gene: TRBV18; d_gene: NA; CDR3aa: CASSPYSSQETQYF; CDR3nt: TGTGCCAGCTCACCTTATAGCAGCCAAGAGACCCAGTACTTC
j_gene: TRBJ2-5; abundance: NA; v_gene: TRBV7-3; d_gene: TRBD2; CDR3aa: CASSPPSGGETQYF; CDR3nt: TGTGCCAGCAGCCCCCCTAGCGGGGGGGAGACCCAGTACTTC
j_gene: TRBJ2-1; abundance: NA; v_gene: TRBV5-1; d_gene: TRBD2; CDR3aa: CASSFSGVDNEQFF; CDR3nt: TGCGCCAGCAGCTTTAGCGGGGTAGACAATGAGCAGTTCTTC
j_gene: TRBJ2-7; abundance: NA; v_gene: TRBV7-3; d_gene: TRBD2; CDR3aa: CASSLHGGAYEQYF; CDR3nt: TGTGCCAGCAGCTTACACGGGGGGGCCTACGAGCAGTACTTC
j_gene: TRBJ1-5; abundance: NA; v_gene: TRBV6-1; d_gene: NA; CDR3aa: CASSDSGNQPQHF; CDR3nt: TGTGCCAGCAGTGACAGCGGCAATCAGCCCCAGCATTTT
j_gene: TRBJ2-1; abundance: NA; v_gene: TRBV7-9; d_gene: TRBD2; CDR3aa: CASSPGTSGSSDEQFF; CDR3nt: TGTGCCAGCAGCCCAGGGACTAGCGGGAGTAGCGATGAGCAGTTCTTC
j_gene: TRBJ2-6; abundance: NA; v_gene: TRBV18; d_gene: NA; CDR3aa: CASSPPTKPGLSPGANVLTF; CDR3nt: TGTGCCAGCTCACCCCCTACTAAGCCAGGGTTATCTCCTGGGGCCAACGTCCTGACTTTC
j_gene: TRBJ1-5; abundance: NA; v_gene: TRBV10-3; d_gene: NA; CDR3aa: CATGTDYNQPQHF; CDR3nt: TGTGCCACCGGGACTGATTACAATCAGCCCCAGCATTTT
j_gene: TRBJ2-7; abundance: NA; v_gene: TRBV6-6; d_gene: TRBD1; CDR3aa: CASSYPGGLVYEQYF; CDR3nt: TGTGCCAGCAGTTATCCAGGGGGCCTCGTCTACGAGCAGTACTTC
j_gene: TRBJ2-7; abundance: NA; v_gene: TRBV5-4; d_gene: TRBD1; CDR3aa: CASRRDRGREQYF; CDR3nt: TGTGCCAGCAGAAGGGACAGGGGGCGGGAGCAGTACTTC
j_gene: TRBJ1-2; abundance: NA; v_gene: TRBV7-9; d_gene: NA; CDR3aa: CASSPLSYGYTF; CDR3nt: TGTGCCAGCAGCCCCTTATCGTATGGCTACACCTTC
j_gene: TRBJ2-7; abundance: NA; v_gene: TRBV27; d_gene: TRBD1; CDR3aa: CASSLLGQNSYEQYF; CDR3nt: TGTGCCAGCAGTTTACTGGGACAGAACTCCTACGAGCAGTACTTC
j_gene: TRBJ1-3; abundance: few; v_gene: TRBV4-1; d_gene: TRBD1; CDR3aa: CASSVRTGGGSGNTIYF; CDR3nt: TGCGCCAGCAGTGTACGGACAGGGGGAGGCTCTGGAAACACCATATATTTT
j_gene: TRBJ2-6; abundance: NA; v_gene: TRBV10-3; d_gene: NA; CDR3aa: CAISESPGPSGANVLTF; CDR3nt: TGTGCCATCAGTGAGTCACCAGGTCCCTCTGGGGCCAACGTCCTGACTTTC
j_gene: TRBJ2-5; abundance: NA; v_gene: TRBV5-5; d_gene: NA; CDR3aa: CASSGGQGWETQYF; CDR3nt: TGTGCCAGCAGCGGGGGCCAGGGGTGGGAGACCCAGTACTTC
j_gene: TRBJ2-5; abundance: once; v_gene: TRBV11-3; d_gene: NA; CDR3aa: CASSLNFRRKETQYF; CDR3nt: TGTGCCAGCAGCTTAAATTTTAGGCGGAAAGAGACCCAGTACTTC
j_gene: TRBJ1-2; abundance: NA; v_gene: TRBV2; d_gene: NA; CDR3aa: CASSERLSYGYTF; CDR3nt: TGTGCCAGCAGTGAACGACTGAGCTATGGCTACACCTTC
j_gene: TRBJ1-6; abundance: few; v_gene: TRBV29-1; d_gene: NA; CDR3aa: CSPEQAGDSPLHF; CDR3nt: TGCAGCCCGGAACAGGCGGGGGATTCCCCCCTCCACTTT
j_gene: TRBJ2-5; abundance: NA; v_gene: TRBV9; d_gene: TRBD2; CDR3aa: CASSPRGLAGTWETQYF; CDR3nt: TGTGCCAGCAGCCCCCGGGGGTTAGCGGGTACCTGGGAGACCCAGTACTTC
j_gene: TRBJ1-6; abundance: NA; v_gene: TRBV28; d_gene: NA; CDR3aa: CASRATGSSYNSPLHF; CDR3nt: TGTGCCAGCAGGGCCACAGGGTCGAGCTATAATTCACCCCTCCACTTT
j_gene: TRBJ1-3; abundance: NA; v_gene: TRBV27; d_gene: TRBD1; CDR3aa: CASSKTGVGSGNTIYF; CDR3nt: TGTGCCAGCAGCAAGACAGGGGTCGGCTCTGGAAACACCATATATTTT
j_gene: TRBJ2-2; abundance: NA; v_gene: TRBV10-3; d_gene: TRBD1; CDR3aa: CAITQGAANTGELFF; CDR3nt: TGTGCCATCACTCAGGGGGCGGCGAACACCGGGGAGCTGTTTTTT
j_gene: TRBJ2-3; abundance: NA; v_gene: TRBV5-1; d_gene: TRBD1; CDR3aa: CASRYGQGGNTQYF; CDR3nt: TGCGCCAGCAGATATGGACAGGGCGGGAATACGCAGTATTTT
j_gene: TRBJ1-1; abundance: NA; v_gene: TRBV4-1; d_gene: NA; CDR3aa: CASSLPGEGRSAEAFF; CDR3nt: TGCGCCAGCAGCCTACCCGGGGAGGGGAGGTCCGCTGAAGCTTTCTTT
j_gene: TRBJ1-2; abundance: NA; v_gene: TRBV15; d_gene: TRBD1; CDR3aa: CATSRIGQGALRYGYTF; CDR3nt: TGTGCCACCAGCAGGATCGGACAGGGGGCTCTTCGCTATGGCTACACCTTC
j_gene: TRBJ1-4; abundance: NA; v_gene: TRBV27; d_gene: TRBD1; CDR3aa: CASSRGTVATNEKLFF; CDR3nt: TGTGCCAGCAGTCGCGGGACAGTTGCAACTAATGAAAAACTGTTTTTT
j_gene: TRBJ2-7; abundance: NA; v_gene: TRBV4-2; d_gene: TRBD2; CDR3aa: CASSPGTSGTYEQYF; CDR3nt: TGTGCCAGCAGCCCGGGGACTAGCGGAACTTACGAGCAGTACTTC
j_gene: TRBJ2-2; abundance: NA; v_gene: TRBV5-1; d_gene: TRBD2; CDR3aa: CASSFSGSTGELFF; CDR3nt: TGCGCCAGCAGCTTTAGCGGGAGCACCGGGGAGCTGTTTTTT
j_gene: TRBJ2-2; abundance: NA; v_gene: TRBV7-3; d_gene: TRBD2; CDR3aa: CASSPRGESTGELFF; CDR3nt: TGTGCCAGCAGCCCCCGGGGGGAGAGCACCGGGGAGCTGTTTTTT
j_gene: TRBJ1-5; abundance: NA; v_gene: TRBV10-3; d_gene: NA; CDR3aa: CATSESRGQPQHF; CDR3nt: TGTGCCACCAGTGAGTCGAGAGGGCAGCCCCAGCATTTT
j_gene: TRBJ2-5; abundance: NA; v_gene: TRBV14; d_gene: NA; CDR3aa: CASSPDRLGETQYF; CDR3nt: TGTGCCAGCAGCCCCGACCGGCTCGGGGAGACCCAGTACTTC
j_gene: TRBJ2-1; abundance: NA; v_gene: TRBV2; d_gene: TRBD2; CDR3aa: CASSPTSGVYNEQFF; CDR3nt: TGTGCCAGCAGCCCCACTAGCGGGGTCTACAATGAGCAGTTCTTC
j_gene: TRBJ1-1; abundance: NA; v_gene: TRBV18; d_gene: TRBD1; CDR3aa: CASTRTGGLGTEAFF; CDR3nt: TGTGCCAGCACGCGGACAGGGGGTCTTGGCACTGAAGCTTTCTTT